The rows below give T cell receptor beta chains drawn from one sample of a study of T cell responses to AZD1222 COVID-19 vaccine. Measured with immunoSEQ multiplex PCR; TCRdb has only the in-frame clones, and not every one. The repertoire consists of tens of thousands of clones, with around nine tenths occurring once and the leading ten covering 3% to 4.5%. This material consisted of peripheral blood, taken on day 0 of AZD1222 vaccination. The source of these receptors is an adult in good health. Both conserved end residues are part of each CDR3. The D gene is left open where the match is weak.

TRBJ2-7	TRBV28	.	CASSLGGRTSYEQYF
TRBJ1-2	TRBV18	.	CASSPGTNYGYTF
TRBJ2-7	TRBV6-5	TRBD1	CASSYSGGQGPYEQYF
TRBJ2-2	TRBV20-1	.	CSASKLLNTGELFF
TRBJ2-3	TRBV15	.	CATSRDLGADTQYF
TRBJ2-6	TRBV10-3	.	CAISQNHLISGANVLTF
TRBJ1-2	TRBV5-1	TRBD1	CASSLRDRSSINYGYTF
TRBJ2-3	TRBV2	.	CASLRQARTDTQYF
TRBJ2-5	TRBV7-9	.	CASSFYREAETQYF
TRBJ2-2	TRBV9	.	CASSVGARRDTGELFF
TRBJ1-1	TRBV5-6	.	CASSGGFLDAGGNTEAFF
TRBJ2-5	TRBV19	.	CASSTHQAQYF
TRBJ2-7	TRBV6-5	.	CASRRQAAYEQYF
TRBJ2-1	TRBV6-2/TRBV6-3	TRBD2	CASSWSSGGASEQFF
TRBJ2-3	TRBV20-1	.	CSATWRDTQYF
TRBJ1-1	TRBV29-1	TRBD1	CSVPPGQGWTEAFF
TRBJ2-5	TRBV19	TRBD1	CASSIGTGGRETQYF
TRBJ1-3	TRBV19	TRBD1	CASSRGTVFGNTIYF
TRBJ1-2	TRBV5-1	.	CASSLAEKGSGYTF
TRBJ2-7	TRBV12-3/TRBV12-4	.	CASSLGGPGKQYF
TRBJ2-2	TRBV7-6	.	CASSTGSGSTGELFF
TRBJ1-4	TRBV9	.	CASSVRGQNEKLFF
TRBJ2-1	TRBV4-1	TRBD1	CASSHWGTVSEQFF
TRBJ1-2	TRBV9	.	CASSVDIGRYGYTF
TRBJ2-3	TRBV7-2	TRBD1	CASSSRLWAGGPDTQYF
TRBJ2-7	TRBV6-5	.	CASSAGTSTYEQYF
TRBJ2-3	TRBV5-6	.	CASSLVGTDTQYF
TRBJ2-1	TRBV30	TRBD1	CAWSGQGYNEQFF
TRBJ1-1	TRBV5-1	.	CASRRQATNTEAFF
TRBJ1-4	TRBV4-3	.	CASSQWGLGGADEKLFF
TRBJ2-1	TRBV7-3	TRBD1	CASSLGQGGNEQFF
TRBJ2-1	TRBV19	.	CASSIISGDEQFF
TRBJ1-2	TRBV28	.	CASSLREIRGYTF
TRBJ2-7	TRBV7-2	TRBD1	CASSLAGQLTEQYF
TRBJ1-2	TRBV2	.	CASSASARYGYTF
TRBJ2-7	TRBV19	TRBD1	CASRRQGDSYEQYF
TRBJ2-7	TRBV18	TRBD2	CASGRGENYEQYF
TRBJ1-2	TRBV5-4	TRBD1	CASSLKGAQPYGYTF
TRBJ2-7	TRBV5-1	.	CASSLRGSYEQYF
TRBJ2-5	TRBV7-9	.	CASSDGRQETQYF